Listed below are T cell receptor beta chains from one sample, sequenced in a study of a mutant IDH1 vaccine in newly diagnosed glioma. Antigen specificity for these receptors is unknown. Clones were sequenced by immunoSEQ multiplex PCR, and TCRdb holds only the in-frame ones, with some missing. The profile shows some 32,000 clones, about nine tenths of them singletons. This specimen consisted of PBMCs, obtained from a glioma patient whose treatment included an IDH1 peptide vaccine. All receptors come from a man aged 35 to 55 with glioma. The CDR3 runs from the conserved cysteine through the conserved F or W. D genes are given only for firm matches. Expanded clones get a size class; other rows say once, few or many, or leave the size out.

clone_size j_call d_call v_call cdr3_length cdr3_nt cdr3_aa
- TRBJ2-2 TRBD1 TRBV4-2 15 TGTGCCAGCAGCCGATCGACAGGGATCGGCGGGGAGCTGTTTTTT CASSRSTGIGGELFF
- TRBJ1-5 - TRBV5-6 13 TGTGCCAGCAGCTCTCAAGGGGCCCAGCCCCAGCATTTT CASSSQGAQPQHF
- TRBJ1-4 TRBD1 TRBV10-3 14 TGTGCCATCAGTGAATTAGGGACAGATGAAAAACTGTTTTTT CAISELGTDEKLFF
- TRBJ2-2 - TRBV5-4 12 TGTGCCAGCAGCTTGGAAACCGGGGAGCTGTTTTTT CASSLETGELFF
- TRBJ1-2 - TRBV6-1 15 TGTGCCAGCAGTCGAATCCCTGAGGGAAACTATGGCTACACCTTC CASSRIPEGNYGYTF
- TRBJ2-1 - TRBV6-4 15 TGTGCCAGCAGTGACTCGTGGACTTCCTACAATGAGCAGTTCTTC CASSDSWTSYNEQFF
- TRBJ1-1 - TRBV29-1 13 TGCAGCGTTGAGCGAGTTATGAACACTGAAGCTTTCTTT CSVERVMNTEAFF
once TRBJ2-1 TRBD1 TRBV18 16 TGTGCCAGCTCCCCCCCAGAAGGACAGGGGGTAGGTGAGCAGTTCTTC CASSPPEGQGVGEQFF
- TRBJ2-1 TRBD2 TRBV19 19 TGTGCCAGTCAATCCGGGACAGGGTTGACTAGCGGGAGGGCAAATGAGCAGTTCTTC CASQSGTGLTSGRANEQFF
- TRBJ1-4 - TRBV28 14 TGTGCCAGCAGCTTATTAGGGGTACGGGAAAAACTGTTTTTT CASSLLGVREKLFF
- TRBJ2-2 TRBD1 TRBV4-3 19 TGCGCCAGCAGCTCGCGGACAGGGGGTGTCCGTTCGGACACCGGGGAGCTGTTTTTT CASSSRTGGVRSDTGELFF
once TRBJ2-1 - TRBV7-8 12 TGTGCCAGCAGCTTAGGGTCATTGGAGCAGTTCTTC CASSLGSLEQFF
- TRBJ2-5 TRBD1 TRBV7-9 18 TGTGCCAGCAGCTCGAATGGCGGGACAGGGGATTTCCAAGAGACCCAGTACTTC CASSSNGGTGDFQETQYF
- TRBJ2-5 TRBD1 TRBV28 16 TGTGCCAGCAGTAGACAGACAGGGGGCGTAGGGGAGACCCAGTACTTC CASSRQTGGVGETQYF
- TRBJ1-5 TRBD1 TRBV28 17 TGTGCCAGCAGTTCCCCCCGACAGGGAAGTGAGAAACAGCCCCAGCATTTT CASSSPRQGSEKQPQHF
- TRBJ2-4 - TRBV28 14 TGTGCCAGCAGTGGGGGGGGCTCCAAAAACATTCAGTACTTC CASSGGGSKNIQYF